This TCR beta chain was identified in a study of blood T cell repertoires in COVID-19 (dated by TCRdb to about 2020). Context from the whole study: The collaborator samples originated in the United States, Italy and Spain and spanned the acute and convalescent phases of COVID-19. The repertoires were released in a freely available public database meant as a resource for research on the immune response to SARS-CoV-2. Subjects who had been exposed to COVID-19, were actively infected with it, or had recovered from it provided the deeply sampled blood TCRbeta repertoires that made up the dataset. Samples were obtained from the ongoing ImmuneRACE study (first 160 participants) and from about 1,300 subjects provided by 6 global collaborators. HLA class I and class II types, where available, came from metadata supplied by the sample provider rather than from assay-based typing. The prospective study material was composed of cDNA or gDNA derived from T cells, B-cell-depleted T cells, or PBMCs. Nearly every sample came with metadata listing a de-identified subject ID, COVID-19 status, age in years and sex. What the study reported, not specific to this receptor: The amount of clinical and demographic metadata varied by source and participant and was provided uncurated.

As encoded in the germline V gene (reference sequence), CDR1 is LNHDA while CDR2 is SQIVND. The V end gives up 4 bases and the J end 5 bases, leaving 7 bases in the junction not matched to a gene. The CDR3 contains 15 residues, cysteine and phenylalanine counted. CDR3 DNA only is kept here, 45 bases in frame from base 1. With respect to this clone: Its cognate antigen has yet to be identified. No per-base quality is available; no much larger clone lies one base away.

The immunoSEQ Assay, a bias-controlled multiplex PCR, was used to amplify TCRbeta CDR3 regions from genomic DNA. Concerning the study's data processing: The number of nucleated cells in each sample was estimated by amplification of reference gene primers within the assay. To quantify the absolute abundance of each unique TCRbeta CDR3 rearrangement, sequence reads were collapsed and filtered. For each sample, productive Simpson clonality was calculated by taking the square root of Simpson's diversity index across productive rearrangements. Here the immuneACCESS table is served through TCRdb, limited to in-frame sequences with V and J called. Missing clones are a known gap in these copies; in checked studies unresolved V genes cover under half, and the rest lacks a known reason. Clone size and V and J calls were adopted from that table, with D and trimming inferred from the DNA. This sample lists roughly 150,000 clones; about four fifths were detected once. 2.5% to 3% of the sample goes to the ten largest clones.

In Seattle, one collaborating source enrolled patients while the infection was active and tracked those patients longitudinally over the course of disease. Each collaborating institution followed its own protocols to collect whole blood in K2EDTA tubes. For TCRbeta analysis, collaborators shipped samples in one of three forms: frozen whole blood, isolated PBMCs, or DNA extracted from either of those sample types. The chain is encoded by TRBV19 joined to TRBJ2-1; the central 8 bases match TRBD1. The receptor's source is an elderly woman with COVID-19, enrolled during active disease. Sequenced input: peripheral blood. The CDR3 protein is CASSNRQGTNNEQFF. The bases are TGTGCCAGTAGTAATCGACAGGGGACGAACAATGAGCAGTTCTTC.